These 21 T cell receptor beta chains were sequenced from one sample in a study of regulatory T cells in long-lasting Graves disease. Specified time point: newly diagnosed GD, antithyroid drugs for less than 3 months. PBMC RNA was the source of the TCR library. Both iRepertoire HTBI primers and Arm-PCR of CDR3 regions were used to build the TCR beta libraries. TCRdb recomputed calls from the multiplex PCR reads with MiXCR, one row per CDR3 protein. The table shows about 320,000 distinct CDR3 sequences, with more than 15% occurring only once. Sample: peripheral blood mononuclear cells (PBMCs), taken at new diagnosis, from a patient treated with antithyroid drugs. Source of these receptors: a female donor with Graves disease.

This clonotype has at least ten counts. The V gene is TRBV11-3, the J gene TRBJ2-5; 9 bases are a match to TRBD2. CDR3 length: 14 amino acids. With 9 bases clipped from V and 3 bases from J, the junction kept 8 bases outside the gene matches. CDR1 is SGHNT, CDR2 YENEEA, per germline. The CDR3 coding sequence is TGTGCCAGTAACGCGGGAGGGACGGAAGAGACCCAGTACTTC. As protein: CASNAGGTEETQYF.

Points on this clonotype: A read error may be the cause here, since a much bigger clone is one base away. The chain combines TRBV27 with TRBJ2-1; TRBD1 might be the D (5 bases). Trimming removed 5 bases at V and 9 bases at J, with 20 bases between. CDR3 length: 15 residues. Germline CDR1 reads MNHEY; CDR2 reads SMNVEV (reference sequence). Here the CDR3 DNA reads TGTGCCAGCAGTGACTCCGGACCCACAGGCGTTGAGCAGTTCTTC. Translation: CASSDSGPTGVEQFF.

This clonotype was found many times. The V gene is TRBV11-2, the J gene TRBJ2-3; the match to TRBD2 covers 7 bases. Per germline, CDR1 SGHAT and CDR2 FQNNGV. The CDR3 totals 14 residues. Trimming cost V 5 bases and J 2 bases; bases outside gene matches: 4. The CDR3 reads CASSPRLATDTQYF. The CDR3 nucleotides are TGTGCCAGCAGCCCCCGACTAGCCACAGATACGCAGTATTTT.

At least ten counts were recorded for this clonotype. The rearrangement joins TRBV27 to TRBJ1-4; tentative D call: TRBD1 (5 bases). The germline V and J ends were trimmed by 2 bases and 7 bases, with 14 bases remaining between them. The CDR3 runs to 15 residues. Germline V lookup: CDR1 MNHEY, CDR2 SMNVEV (reference sequence). DNA of the CDR3: TGTGCCAGCAGTTTAGGGCAGAGGGGCGGTGAAAAACTGTTTTTT. Protein sequence: CASSLGQRGGEKLFF.

This clonotype was recorded at least ten times. The chain links TRBV5-1 to TRBJ1-1; D remains ambiguous. The CDR3 has 13 residues. Trimming took 3 bases from V and 8 from J, leaving 14 bases between them. The germline gives CDR1 SGHRS, CDR2 YFSETQ. CDR3 in amino acids: CASSSTISVEAFF. The CDR3, as DNA: TGCGCCAGCAGCTCAACAATTTCAGTGGAAGCTTTCTTT.

This clonotype showed up many times. The V call is TRBV27, the J call TRBJ2-1, with a weak D call TRBD1 (5 bases). The germline CDR1 and CDR2 sequences are MNHEY and SMNVEV (reference sequence). The CDR3 is 16 residues long. V was clipped by 1 base and J by 5 bases, with 15 bases between them. The CDR3 region has the DNA TGTGCCAGCAGTTTATGGGGCCAGGGCGACAACAATGAGCAGTTCTTC. Amino acids: CASSLWGQGDNNEQFF.

In this sample, this clonotype turned up many times. The chain has TRBV5-1 and TRBJ2-7; 8 bases agree with TRBD2. The junction had 8 bases not matched to a gene; V was cut back by 2 bases and J by 7 bases. Germline V gene sequence: CDR1 SGHRS, CDR2 YFSETQ. The CDR3 spans 14 residues. Written as DNA, the CDR3 is TGCGCCAGCAGCTTAACAGCGGGAGCGCTAGAGCAGTACTTC. It translates to CASSLTAGALEQYF.

This clonotype was observed at least ten times. A clone one base away is much larger, so this may be a read error. V and J are TRBV28 and TRBJ2-7; possible D gene TRBD1, 6 bases. In germline, CDR1 is MDHEN, CDR2 SYDVKM. This CDR3 region has 13 residues. The CDR3 region is CASSPSDDRPRDF. In DNA, the CDR3 is TGTGCCAGCAGTCCTTCTGACGACAGGCCTAGGGACTTC.

The V and J genes are TRBV28 and TRBJ2-3, with D perhaps being TRBD1 or TRBD2 (5 bases each). Germline CDR1 and CDR2: MDHEN and SYDVKM. Trimming took off 5 bases at V and 1 base at J, with 13 bases between the two ends. The CDR3 has 15 residues. CDR3 DNA sequence: TGTGCCAGCAGTGCTGAGGGGAGAGGCACAGATACGCAGTATTTT. It encodes CASSAEGRGTDTQYF.

This clonotype was found many times. The chain couples TRBV2 to TRBJ1-1; TRBD1 might be the D (5 bases). The CDR3 consists of 13 residues. Trimming cost V 5 bases and J 5 bases, with 12 bases left between them. Germline values: CDR1 SNHLY, CDR2 FYNNEI. DNA for the CDR3: TGTGCCAGCAGTTTCGGGACGGTGACTGAAGCTTTCTTT. It encodes CASSFGTVTEAFF.

This clonotype was found many times. The rearrangement joins TRBV19 to TRBJ2-1; 10 nucleotides match TRBD2. J was trimmed by 7 bases and V by 3 bases; bases with no gene match: 9. The CDR3 contains 16 residues. Germline loops: CDR1 LNHDA, CDR2 SQIVND (reference sequence). The CDR3 loop is CASSIYWSGRGNEQFF. CDR3 coding DNA: TGTGCCAGTAGTATTTATTGGAGCGGGAGGGGGAATGAGCAGTTCTTC.

This clonotype was recorded at least ten times. The gene calls are TRBV5-6 and TRBJ2-3; 8 bases are a match to TRBD2. Germline V lookup: CDR1 SGHDT, CDR2 YYEEEE. V was clipped by 4 bases and J by 1 base; unmatched bases: 17. The length of the CDR3 is 19 residues. The CDR3 bases are TGTGCCAGCAGCATCATTAGCGGGACGTTACAATGGGGCACAGATACGCAGTATTTT. This encodes CASSIISGTLQWGTDTQYF.

This clonotype was recorded a few times. V usage is TRBV19 and J usage is TRBJ1-5; D perhaps matches TRBD1 (6 bases). The V end lost 5 bases, the J end lost 7 bases, and 21 bases lay between the germline ends. The CDR3 loop spans 16 amino acids. The V gene's germline CDR1 is LNHDA and CDR2 SQIVND (reference sequence). The CDR3: CASSPLSWAGDQPQHF. Here the CDR3 DNA reads TGTGCCAGTAGTCCCCTTTCATGGGCAGGGGACCAGCCCCAGCATTTT.

This clonotype was detected ten times or more. The V call is TRBV29-1, the J call TRBJ2-1; the match to TRBD1 covers 8 bases. Germline V gene sequence: CDR1 SQVTM, CDR2 ANQGSEA. With V trimmed by 6 bases and J by 6 bases, 4 bases remained unmatched. This CDR3 has 12 residues. CDR3 nucleotides: TGCAGCGTCGGGACAGGTCTCAATGAGCAGTTCTTC. Translated: CSVGTGLNEQFF.

This clonotype was counted ten times or more. The gene calls are TRBV28 and TRBJ2-7; 11 bases are a match to TRBD1. This CDR3 has 15 amino acids. CDR1 is MDHEN, CDR2 SYDVKM, per germline. J lost 2 bases, V lost 4 bases, and 4 bases had no gene match. The CDR3 DNA follows: TGTGCCAGCAGTTGGACGGGACAGGGGGCCTACGAGCAGTACTTC. Its protein product is CASSWTGQGAYEQYF.

V is TRBV7-9 and J is TRBJ2-7, with D maybe TRBD2 (6 bases). V lost 5 bases and J 2 bases, leaving 16 bases between the germline ends. CDR3 length: 15 amino acids. Germline CDR1 SEHNR, CDR2 FQNEAQ (reference sequence). CDR3 DNA: TGTGCCAGCAGCACAGCAGCGGGCGGTACCTACGAGCAGTACTTC. It codes for CASSTAAGGTYEQYF.

This clonotype was recorded at least ten times. The chain uses TRBV24-1 and TRBJ2-3; D ambiguous. Germline-derived CDR1 and CDR2 are KGHDR and SFDVKD. CDR3 length: 14 residues. The ends were cut back, 0 bases at V and 5 bases at J, with 8 bases in the middle. The CDR3 sequence: CATSDLLAGDTQYF. The CDR3 DNA is TGTGCCACCAGTGATTTGCTGGCAGGAGATACGCAGTATTTT.

A few counts support this clonotype. This chain links TRBV10-3 with TRBJ2-5; 11 bases line up with TRBD2. The J call could be wrong; TRBJ2-1 is a better fit for the DNA end. This CDR3 is built from 17 residues. The V gene's germline CDR1 is ENHRY and CDR2 SYGVKD. CDR3 nucleotides: TGTGCCATCATAGAAGTGGTCGTAGCGGGAGGGCCTTATGAGCAGTTCTTC. This gives the protein CAIIEVVVAGGPYEQFF.

This clonotype has at least ten counts. The rearrangement links TRBV12-3 or TRBV12-4 to TRBJ2-1, with TRBD2 matching 13 bases. Trimming removed 3 bases from V and 7 bases from J; junction bases left unmatched: 6. The CDR3 is 16 residues long. CDR3 nucleotides: TGTGCCAGCAGTTTTTTACTAGCGGGAGGGATGAATGAGCAGTTCTTC. This gives the protein CASSFLLAGGMNEQFF.

In its sample, this clonotype was seen many times. The CDR3 region is CASMGRLSSYEQYF. CDR3 DNA: TGTGCCAGCATGGGCAGGCTCTCCTCCTACGAGCAGTACTTC. The gene calls are TRBV2 and TRBJ2-7; D gene unclear. In germline, CDR1 is SNHLY, CDR2 FYNNEI. V was shortened by 7 bases and J by 0 bases, with 13 bases between the two germline ends. The CDR3 runs 14 residues.

Note on this clonotype: One base separates it from a far larger clone, so it is likely a read error. The rearrangement links TRBV7-2 to TRBJ2-7; weak D call: TRBD1 (6 bases). Per the germline V gene, CDR1 is SGHTA and CDR2 is FQGNSA. Trimming removed 5 bases from V and 6 bases from J, with 20 bases in between. This CDR3 comprises 15 residues. The CDR3 is CASSLLRGSVCEQYF. The CDR3, as DNA: TGTGCCAGCAGCCTACTAAGGGGGTCGGTCTGCGAGCAGTACTTC.